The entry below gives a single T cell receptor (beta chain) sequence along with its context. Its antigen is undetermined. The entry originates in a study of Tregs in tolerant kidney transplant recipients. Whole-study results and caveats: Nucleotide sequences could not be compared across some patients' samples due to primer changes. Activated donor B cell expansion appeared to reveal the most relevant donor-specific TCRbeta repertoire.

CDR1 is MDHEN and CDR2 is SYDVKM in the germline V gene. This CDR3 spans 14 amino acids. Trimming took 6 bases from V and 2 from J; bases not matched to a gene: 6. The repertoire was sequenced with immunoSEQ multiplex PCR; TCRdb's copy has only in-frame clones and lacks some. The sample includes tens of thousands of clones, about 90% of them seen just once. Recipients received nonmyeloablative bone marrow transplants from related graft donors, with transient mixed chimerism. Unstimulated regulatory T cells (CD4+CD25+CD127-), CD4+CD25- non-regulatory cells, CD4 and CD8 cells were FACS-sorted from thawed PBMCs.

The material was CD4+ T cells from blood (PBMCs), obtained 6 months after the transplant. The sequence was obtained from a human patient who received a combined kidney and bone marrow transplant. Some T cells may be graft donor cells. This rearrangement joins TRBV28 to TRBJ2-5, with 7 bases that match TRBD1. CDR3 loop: CASRGGQAQETQYF. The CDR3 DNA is TGTGCCAGCAGGGGTGGACAGGCACAAGAGACCCAGTACTTC.